This T cell receptor beta chain came from a study of blood T cell repertoires in COVID-19. Study details: The United States, Italy and Spain supplied acute and convalescent COVID-19 samples. From T cells, B-cell-depleted T cells, or PBMCs came the material, which was cDNA or gDNA.

Original methodology: Reference gene primer amplification in the assay estimated nucleated cell counts. The protocol was immunoSEQ multiplex PCR, while the TCRdb copy is restricted to in-frame clones and leaves out a portion. That table supplies the V and J calls and clone size; D and trimming were determined from the DNA. The data hold about 120,000 clones, with roughly 79% observed a single time. Per the germline V gene, CDR1 is SEHNR and CDR2 is FQNEAQ (reference sequence). CDR3 length: 14 residues. The germline V and J ends were trimmed by 4 bases and 2 bases, with 11 bases remaining between them.

The rearrangement joins TRBV7-9 to TRBJ1-2, with D perhaps matching TRBD1 (6 bases). This TCR was sampled from a man aged 70 or older with acute or convalescent COVID-19. Sequencing used peripheral blood. The CDR3 region has the DNA TGTGCCAGCAGCTACTCCACAGGGAACTATGGCTACACCTTC. Translated, it gives CASSYSTGNYGYTF.